These T cell receptor beta chains were read from a single sample in a study of Ad26.COV2.S vaccination and SARS-CoV-2 variants. Produced via immunoSEQ multiplex PCR; TCRdb's table is partial and in-frame only. Of some 390,000 clones in the sample, approximately 91% are singletons; the top ten hold roughly 3.2%. Here the sequenced sample was peripheral blood, taken in a trial of Ad26.COV2.S vaccine versus placebo. These receptors originate from a person between 18 and 65 years old who received the Ad26.COV2.S COVID-19 vaccine or a placebo. The CDR3 runs from the conserved cysteine through the conserved F or W. The D gene is left open where the match is weak. Clone sizes are given selectively: once, few, many, or a class where the clone is expanded.

j_call: TRBJ1-2; v_call: TRBV4-1; clone_size: once; cdr3_length: 13; d_call: -; cdr3_nt: TGCGCCAGCAGCCAAGATCGGGACTATGGCTACACCTTC; cdr3_aa: CASSQDRDYGYTF
j_call: TRBJ1-1; v_call: TRBV10-2; clone_size: -; cdr3_length: 14; d_call: -; cdr3_nt: TGCGCCACCAGGGGAACAGGCGCGGGCACTGAAGCTTTCTTT; cdr3_aa: CATRGTGAGTEAFF
j_call: TRBJ1-2; v_call: TRBV9; clone_size: -; cdr3_length: 16; d_call: TRBD1; cdr3_nt: TGTGCCAGCAGCGCCAGAACAGGGGGCGACCCCTATGGCTACACCTTC; cdr3_aa: CASSARTGGDPYGYTF
j_call: TRBJ1-2; v_call: TRBV19; clone_size: -; cdr3_length: 13; d_call: -; cdr3_nt: TGTGCCAGTAGTATAGGTGCTTACTATGGCTACACCTTC; cdr3_aa: CASSIGAYYGYTF
j_call: TRBJ2-7; v_call: TRBV12-5; clone_size: -; cdr3_length: 14; d_call: -; cdr3_nt: TGTGCTAGTGGGATCCCGGGGGCCTCCTACGAGCAGTACTTC; cdr3_aa: CASGIPGASYEQYF
j_call: TRBJ1-2; v_call: TRBV5-1; clone_size: -; cdr3_length: 14; d_call: TRBD1; cdr3_nt: TGCGCCAGCAGCACAGGGGACGCTAACTATGGCTACACCTTC; cdr3_aa: CASSTGDANYGYTF
j_call: TRBJ1-2; v_call: TRBV6-1; clone_size: -; cdr3_length: 13; d_call: -; cdr3_nt: TGTGCCAGCAGTGAACAGGGAAACTATGGCTACACCTTC; cdr3_aa: CASSEQGNYGYTF
j_call: TRBJ2-2; v_call: TRBV7-2; clone_size: -; cdr3_length: 15; d_call: -; cdr3_nt: TGTGCCAGCAGCTTATATTCTGGAAACACCGGGGAGCTGTTTTTT; cdr3_aa: CASSLYSGNTGELFF
j_call: TRBJ1-1; v_call: TRBV7-2; clone_size: -; cdr3_length: 14; d_call: -; cdr3_nt: TGTGCCAGCAGCTTAAACACCGTGAACACTGAAGCTTTCTTT; cdr3_aa: CASSLNTVNTEAFF
j_call: TRBJ2-1; v_call: TRBV24-1; clone_size: -; cdr3_length: 12; d_call: -; cdr3_nt: TGTGCCACCAGTGATAAGCCGGGACAGCAGTTCTTC; cdr3_aa: CATSDKPGQQFF
j_call: TRBJ1-1; v_call: TRBV5-4; clone_size: -; cdr3_length: 15; d_call: -; cdr3_nt: TGTGCCAGCAGCTTAGAGAGAGGGGGGCAGGGTGAAGCTTTCTTT; cdr3_aa: CASSLERGGQGEAFF
j_call: TRBJ1-2; v_call: TRBV7-9; clone_size: -; cdr3_length: 15; d_call: TRBD1; cdr3_nt: TGTGCCAGCAGCTCCGGGACAGGTGCTCTCTATGGCTACACCTTC; cdr3_aa: CASSSGTGALYGYTF
j_call: TRBJ2-2; v_call: TRBV2; clone_size: -; cdr3_length: 15; d_call: TRBD1; cdr3_nt: TGTGCCAGCAGTGTATGGACAGGGTACACCGGGGAGCTGTTTTTT; cdr3_aa: CASSVWTGYTGELFF
j_call: TRBJ1-3; v_call: TRBV7-9; clone_size: -; cdr3_length: 15; d_call: -; cdr3_nt: TGTGCCAGCAGCCTGGTAGGGACGACTGGAAACACCATATATTTT; cdr3_aa: CASSLVGTTGNTIYF
j_call: TRBJ1-6; v_call: TRBV12-3/TRBV12-4; clone_size: -; cdr3_length: 13; d_call: -; cdr3_nt: TGTGCCAGCACTTTGACAGTTAATTCACCCCTCCACTTT; cdr3_aa: CASTLTVNSPLHF
j_call: TRBJ2-7; v_call: TRBV6-5; clone_size: -; cdr3_length: 15; d_call: TRBD2; cdr3_nt: TGTGCCAGCAGTTACTCGGCCGATGCGGGGGGGGAGCAGTACTTC; cdr3_aa: CASSYSADAGGEQYF
j_call: TRBJ1-2; v_call: TRBV6-2/TRBV6-3; clone_size: -; cdr3_length: 13; d_call: -; cdr3_nt: TGTGCCAGCAGTTACGAGGTCCCGCAAGGCTACACCTTC; cdr3_aa: CASSYEVPQGYTF
j_call: TRBJ2-1; v_call: TRBV3-1/TRBV3-2; clone_size: -; cdr3_length: 14; d_call: TRBD1; cdr3_nt: TGTGCCAGCACACTCTGGACAGGGCCGCATGAGCAGTTCTTC; cdr3_aa: CASTLWTGPHEQFF